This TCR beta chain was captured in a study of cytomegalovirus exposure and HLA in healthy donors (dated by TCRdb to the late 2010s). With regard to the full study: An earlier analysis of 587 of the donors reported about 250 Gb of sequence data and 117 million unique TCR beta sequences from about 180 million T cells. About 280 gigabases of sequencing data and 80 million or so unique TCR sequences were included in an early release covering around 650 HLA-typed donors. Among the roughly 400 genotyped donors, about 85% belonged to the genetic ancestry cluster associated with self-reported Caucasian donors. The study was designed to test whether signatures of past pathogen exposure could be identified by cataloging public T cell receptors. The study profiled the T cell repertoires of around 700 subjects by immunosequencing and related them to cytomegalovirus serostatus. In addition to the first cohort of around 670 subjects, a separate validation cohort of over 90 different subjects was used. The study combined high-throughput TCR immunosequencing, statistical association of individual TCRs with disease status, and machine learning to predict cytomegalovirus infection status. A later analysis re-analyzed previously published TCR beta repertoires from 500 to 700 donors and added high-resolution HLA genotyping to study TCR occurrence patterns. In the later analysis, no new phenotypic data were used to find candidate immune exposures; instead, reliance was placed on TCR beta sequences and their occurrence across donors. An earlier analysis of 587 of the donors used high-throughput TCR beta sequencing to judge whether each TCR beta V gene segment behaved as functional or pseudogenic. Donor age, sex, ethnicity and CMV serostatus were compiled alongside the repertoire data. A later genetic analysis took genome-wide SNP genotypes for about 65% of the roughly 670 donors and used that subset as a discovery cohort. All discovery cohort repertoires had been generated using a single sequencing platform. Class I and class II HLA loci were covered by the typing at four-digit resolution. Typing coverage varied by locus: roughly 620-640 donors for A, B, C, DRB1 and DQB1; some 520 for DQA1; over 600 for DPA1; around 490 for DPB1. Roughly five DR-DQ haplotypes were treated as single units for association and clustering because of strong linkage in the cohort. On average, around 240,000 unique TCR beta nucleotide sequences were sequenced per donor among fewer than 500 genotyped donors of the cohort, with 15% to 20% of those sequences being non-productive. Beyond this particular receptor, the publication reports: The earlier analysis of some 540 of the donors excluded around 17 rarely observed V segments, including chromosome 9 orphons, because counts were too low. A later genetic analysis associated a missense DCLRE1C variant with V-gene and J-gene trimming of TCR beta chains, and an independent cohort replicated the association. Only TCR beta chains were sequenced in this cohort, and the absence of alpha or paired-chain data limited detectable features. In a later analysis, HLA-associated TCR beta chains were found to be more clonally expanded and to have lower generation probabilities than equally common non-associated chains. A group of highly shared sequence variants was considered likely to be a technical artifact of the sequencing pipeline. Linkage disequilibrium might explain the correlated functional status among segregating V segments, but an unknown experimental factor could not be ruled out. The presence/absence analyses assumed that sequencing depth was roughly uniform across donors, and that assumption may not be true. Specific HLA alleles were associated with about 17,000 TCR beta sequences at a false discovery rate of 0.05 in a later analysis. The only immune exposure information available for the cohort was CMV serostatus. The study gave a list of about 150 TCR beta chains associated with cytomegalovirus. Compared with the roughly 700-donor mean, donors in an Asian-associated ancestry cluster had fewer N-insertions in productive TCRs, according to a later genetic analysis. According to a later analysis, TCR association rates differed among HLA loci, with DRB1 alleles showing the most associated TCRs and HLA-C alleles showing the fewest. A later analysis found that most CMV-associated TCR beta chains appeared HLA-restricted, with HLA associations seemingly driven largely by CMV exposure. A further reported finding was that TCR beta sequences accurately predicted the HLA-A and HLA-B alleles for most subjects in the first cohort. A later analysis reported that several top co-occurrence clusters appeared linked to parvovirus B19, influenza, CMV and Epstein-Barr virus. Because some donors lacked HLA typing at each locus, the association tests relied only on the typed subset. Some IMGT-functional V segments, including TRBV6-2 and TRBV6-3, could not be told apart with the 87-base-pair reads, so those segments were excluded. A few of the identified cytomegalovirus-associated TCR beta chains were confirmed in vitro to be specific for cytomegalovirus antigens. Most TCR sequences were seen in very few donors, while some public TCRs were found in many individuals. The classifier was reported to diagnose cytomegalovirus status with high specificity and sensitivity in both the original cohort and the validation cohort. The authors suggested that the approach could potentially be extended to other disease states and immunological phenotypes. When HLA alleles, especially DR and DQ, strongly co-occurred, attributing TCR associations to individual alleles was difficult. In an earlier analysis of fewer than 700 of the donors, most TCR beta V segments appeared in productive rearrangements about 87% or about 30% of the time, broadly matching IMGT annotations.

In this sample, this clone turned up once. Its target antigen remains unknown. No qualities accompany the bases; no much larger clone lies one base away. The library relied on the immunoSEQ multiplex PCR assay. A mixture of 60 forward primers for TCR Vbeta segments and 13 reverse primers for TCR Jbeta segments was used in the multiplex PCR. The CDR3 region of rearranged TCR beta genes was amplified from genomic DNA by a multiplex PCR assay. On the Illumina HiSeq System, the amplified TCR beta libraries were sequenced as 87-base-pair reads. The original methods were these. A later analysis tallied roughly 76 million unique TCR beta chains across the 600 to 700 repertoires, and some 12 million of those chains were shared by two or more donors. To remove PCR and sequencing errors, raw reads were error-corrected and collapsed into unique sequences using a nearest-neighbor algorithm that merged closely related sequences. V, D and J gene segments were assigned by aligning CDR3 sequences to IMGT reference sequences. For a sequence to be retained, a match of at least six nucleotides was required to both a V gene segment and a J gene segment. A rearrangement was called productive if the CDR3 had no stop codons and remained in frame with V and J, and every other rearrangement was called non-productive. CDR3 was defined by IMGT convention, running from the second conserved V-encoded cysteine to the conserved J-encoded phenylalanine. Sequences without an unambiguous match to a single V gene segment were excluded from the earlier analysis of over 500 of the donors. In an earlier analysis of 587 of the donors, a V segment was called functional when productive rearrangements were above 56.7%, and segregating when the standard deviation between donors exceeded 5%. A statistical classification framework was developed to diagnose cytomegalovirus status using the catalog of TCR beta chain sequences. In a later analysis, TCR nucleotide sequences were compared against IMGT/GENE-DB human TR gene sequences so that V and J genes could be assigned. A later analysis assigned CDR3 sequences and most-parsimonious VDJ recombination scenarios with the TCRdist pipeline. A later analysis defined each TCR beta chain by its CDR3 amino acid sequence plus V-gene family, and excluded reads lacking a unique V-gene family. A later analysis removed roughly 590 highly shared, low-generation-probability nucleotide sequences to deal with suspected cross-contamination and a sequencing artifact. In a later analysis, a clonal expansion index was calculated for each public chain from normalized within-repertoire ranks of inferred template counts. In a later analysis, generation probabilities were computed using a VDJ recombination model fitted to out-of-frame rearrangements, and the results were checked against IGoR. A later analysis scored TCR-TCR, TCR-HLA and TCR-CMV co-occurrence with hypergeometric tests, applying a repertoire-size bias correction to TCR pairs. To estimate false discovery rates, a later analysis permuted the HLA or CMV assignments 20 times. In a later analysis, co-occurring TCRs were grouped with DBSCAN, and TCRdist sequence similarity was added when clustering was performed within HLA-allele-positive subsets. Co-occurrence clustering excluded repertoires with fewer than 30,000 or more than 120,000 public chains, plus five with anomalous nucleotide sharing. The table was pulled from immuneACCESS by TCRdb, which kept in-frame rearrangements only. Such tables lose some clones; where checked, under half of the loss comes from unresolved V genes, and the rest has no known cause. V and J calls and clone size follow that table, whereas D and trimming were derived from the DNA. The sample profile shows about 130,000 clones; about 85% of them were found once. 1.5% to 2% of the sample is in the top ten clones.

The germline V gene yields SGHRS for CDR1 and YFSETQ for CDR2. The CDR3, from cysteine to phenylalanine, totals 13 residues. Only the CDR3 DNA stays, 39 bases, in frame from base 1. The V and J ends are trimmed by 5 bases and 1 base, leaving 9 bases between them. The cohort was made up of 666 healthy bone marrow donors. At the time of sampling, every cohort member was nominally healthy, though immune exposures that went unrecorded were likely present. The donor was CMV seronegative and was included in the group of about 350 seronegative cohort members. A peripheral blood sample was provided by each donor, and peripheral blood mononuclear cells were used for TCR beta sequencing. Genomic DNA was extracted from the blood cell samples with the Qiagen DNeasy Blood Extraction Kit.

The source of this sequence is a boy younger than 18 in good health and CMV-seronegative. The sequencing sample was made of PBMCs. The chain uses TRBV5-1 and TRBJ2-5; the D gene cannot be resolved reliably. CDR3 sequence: CASSTTIQETQYF. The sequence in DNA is TGCGCCAGCAGTACAACGATCCAAGAGACCCAGTACTTC.